This TCR beta chain was sequenced in a study of cytomegalovirus exposure and HLA in healthy donors. Study-level background: Unique TCRs numbering 75 million to 95 million, obtained from HLA-typed donors, made up an early data release. Overall study results and limits: Among donors in an Asian-associated ancestry cluster, a later analysis reportedly found fewer N-insertions than the roughly 700-donor mean. Prediction of most subjects' HLA-A and HLA-B alleles by TCR beta sequences was reportedly accurate. As immune exposure information, only CMV serostatus was available.

The length of the CDR3 is 14 residues. From germline, CDR1 is LNHNV and CDR2 YYDKDF (reference sequence). V lost 5 bases and J 0 bases, leaving 10 bases between the germline ends. For this clone: Its antigen is undetermined.

PCR was performed using 60 Vbeta and 13 Jbeta primers. Clones were sequenced by immunoSEQ multiplex PCR, and TCRdb holds only the in-frame ones, with some missing. The table has around 150,000 clones, about three quarters seen once. This TCR came from a woman between 50 and 59 years old in good health and CMV-seropositive. The sequenced material came from PBMCs. The chain is built from TRBV15 and TRBJ2-5; no definite D call. The CDR3 DNA sequence: TGTGCCACCAGCTTGTCTACGTACCAAGAGACCCAGTACTTC. Encoded protein: CATSLSTYQETQYF.